This T cell receptor (beta chain) was sequenced during a study of OX40 agonist ivuxolimab in advanced cancers. Study information: Each dose-escalation patient presented with hepatocellular carcinoma, melanoma, renal cell or head and neck cancer. Study findings and constraints: CD4+ and CD8+ blood T cells expanded clonally by week 6 at 0.1 to 3.0 mg/kg. The authors also found low normalized T-cell clonal expansion in some nonresponders. The expanded peripheral T cells' antigen specificity was not determined.

Using immunoSEQ multiplex PCR, the repertoire was profiled, and TCRdb retains in-frame clones only, with some absent. The data contain approximately 60,000 clones, roughly 87% of them singletons. Trimming removed 5 bases from V and 0 bases from J, with 5 bases in between. Germline CDR1 and CDR2: MGHRA and YSYEKL. CDR3 length: 13 residues. With regard to this clone: What it binds is unknown.

The specimen comprised CD4+ or CD8+ T cells sorted from blood, sampled in a trial of the OX40 agonist ivuxolimab. The V call is TRBV4-1, the J call TRBJ1-5; a possible D gene is TRBD1 (5 bases). The sequence derives from an adult with an advanced solid tumor such as melanoma, head and neck, liver or kidney cancer. The CDR3 bases are TGCGCCAGCAGCAGGGGTAGCAATCAGCCCCAGCATTTT. Protein sequence: CASSRGSNQPQHF.